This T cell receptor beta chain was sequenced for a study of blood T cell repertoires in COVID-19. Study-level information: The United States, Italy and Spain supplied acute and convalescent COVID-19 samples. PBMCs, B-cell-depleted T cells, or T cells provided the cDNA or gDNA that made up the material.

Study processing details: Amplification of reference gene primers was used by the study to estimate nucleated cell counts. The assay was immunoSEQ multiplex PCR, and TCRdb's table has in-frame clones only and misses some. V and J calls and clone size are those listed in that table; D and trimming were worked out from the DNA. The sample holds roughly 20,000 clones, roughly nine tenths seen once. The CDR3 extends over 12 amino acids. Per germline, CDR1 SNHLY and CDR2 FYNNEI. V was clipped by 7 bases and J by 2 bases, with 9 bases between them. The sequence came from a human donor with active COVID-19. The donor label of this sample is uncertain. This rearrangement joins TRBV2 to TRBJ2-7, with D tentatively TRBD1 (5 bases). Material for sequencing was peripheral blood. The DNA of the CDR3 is TGTGCCAGCAAACAGGCCGCCTACGAGCAGTACTTC. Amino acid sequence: CASKQAAYEQYF. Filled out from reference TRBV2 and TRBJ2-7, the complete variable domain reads EPEVTQTPSHQVTQMGQEVILRCVPISNHLYFYWYRQILGQKVEFLVSFYNNEISEKSEIFDDQFSVERPDGSNFTLKIRSTKLEDSAMYFCASKQAAYEQYFGPGTRLTVT.